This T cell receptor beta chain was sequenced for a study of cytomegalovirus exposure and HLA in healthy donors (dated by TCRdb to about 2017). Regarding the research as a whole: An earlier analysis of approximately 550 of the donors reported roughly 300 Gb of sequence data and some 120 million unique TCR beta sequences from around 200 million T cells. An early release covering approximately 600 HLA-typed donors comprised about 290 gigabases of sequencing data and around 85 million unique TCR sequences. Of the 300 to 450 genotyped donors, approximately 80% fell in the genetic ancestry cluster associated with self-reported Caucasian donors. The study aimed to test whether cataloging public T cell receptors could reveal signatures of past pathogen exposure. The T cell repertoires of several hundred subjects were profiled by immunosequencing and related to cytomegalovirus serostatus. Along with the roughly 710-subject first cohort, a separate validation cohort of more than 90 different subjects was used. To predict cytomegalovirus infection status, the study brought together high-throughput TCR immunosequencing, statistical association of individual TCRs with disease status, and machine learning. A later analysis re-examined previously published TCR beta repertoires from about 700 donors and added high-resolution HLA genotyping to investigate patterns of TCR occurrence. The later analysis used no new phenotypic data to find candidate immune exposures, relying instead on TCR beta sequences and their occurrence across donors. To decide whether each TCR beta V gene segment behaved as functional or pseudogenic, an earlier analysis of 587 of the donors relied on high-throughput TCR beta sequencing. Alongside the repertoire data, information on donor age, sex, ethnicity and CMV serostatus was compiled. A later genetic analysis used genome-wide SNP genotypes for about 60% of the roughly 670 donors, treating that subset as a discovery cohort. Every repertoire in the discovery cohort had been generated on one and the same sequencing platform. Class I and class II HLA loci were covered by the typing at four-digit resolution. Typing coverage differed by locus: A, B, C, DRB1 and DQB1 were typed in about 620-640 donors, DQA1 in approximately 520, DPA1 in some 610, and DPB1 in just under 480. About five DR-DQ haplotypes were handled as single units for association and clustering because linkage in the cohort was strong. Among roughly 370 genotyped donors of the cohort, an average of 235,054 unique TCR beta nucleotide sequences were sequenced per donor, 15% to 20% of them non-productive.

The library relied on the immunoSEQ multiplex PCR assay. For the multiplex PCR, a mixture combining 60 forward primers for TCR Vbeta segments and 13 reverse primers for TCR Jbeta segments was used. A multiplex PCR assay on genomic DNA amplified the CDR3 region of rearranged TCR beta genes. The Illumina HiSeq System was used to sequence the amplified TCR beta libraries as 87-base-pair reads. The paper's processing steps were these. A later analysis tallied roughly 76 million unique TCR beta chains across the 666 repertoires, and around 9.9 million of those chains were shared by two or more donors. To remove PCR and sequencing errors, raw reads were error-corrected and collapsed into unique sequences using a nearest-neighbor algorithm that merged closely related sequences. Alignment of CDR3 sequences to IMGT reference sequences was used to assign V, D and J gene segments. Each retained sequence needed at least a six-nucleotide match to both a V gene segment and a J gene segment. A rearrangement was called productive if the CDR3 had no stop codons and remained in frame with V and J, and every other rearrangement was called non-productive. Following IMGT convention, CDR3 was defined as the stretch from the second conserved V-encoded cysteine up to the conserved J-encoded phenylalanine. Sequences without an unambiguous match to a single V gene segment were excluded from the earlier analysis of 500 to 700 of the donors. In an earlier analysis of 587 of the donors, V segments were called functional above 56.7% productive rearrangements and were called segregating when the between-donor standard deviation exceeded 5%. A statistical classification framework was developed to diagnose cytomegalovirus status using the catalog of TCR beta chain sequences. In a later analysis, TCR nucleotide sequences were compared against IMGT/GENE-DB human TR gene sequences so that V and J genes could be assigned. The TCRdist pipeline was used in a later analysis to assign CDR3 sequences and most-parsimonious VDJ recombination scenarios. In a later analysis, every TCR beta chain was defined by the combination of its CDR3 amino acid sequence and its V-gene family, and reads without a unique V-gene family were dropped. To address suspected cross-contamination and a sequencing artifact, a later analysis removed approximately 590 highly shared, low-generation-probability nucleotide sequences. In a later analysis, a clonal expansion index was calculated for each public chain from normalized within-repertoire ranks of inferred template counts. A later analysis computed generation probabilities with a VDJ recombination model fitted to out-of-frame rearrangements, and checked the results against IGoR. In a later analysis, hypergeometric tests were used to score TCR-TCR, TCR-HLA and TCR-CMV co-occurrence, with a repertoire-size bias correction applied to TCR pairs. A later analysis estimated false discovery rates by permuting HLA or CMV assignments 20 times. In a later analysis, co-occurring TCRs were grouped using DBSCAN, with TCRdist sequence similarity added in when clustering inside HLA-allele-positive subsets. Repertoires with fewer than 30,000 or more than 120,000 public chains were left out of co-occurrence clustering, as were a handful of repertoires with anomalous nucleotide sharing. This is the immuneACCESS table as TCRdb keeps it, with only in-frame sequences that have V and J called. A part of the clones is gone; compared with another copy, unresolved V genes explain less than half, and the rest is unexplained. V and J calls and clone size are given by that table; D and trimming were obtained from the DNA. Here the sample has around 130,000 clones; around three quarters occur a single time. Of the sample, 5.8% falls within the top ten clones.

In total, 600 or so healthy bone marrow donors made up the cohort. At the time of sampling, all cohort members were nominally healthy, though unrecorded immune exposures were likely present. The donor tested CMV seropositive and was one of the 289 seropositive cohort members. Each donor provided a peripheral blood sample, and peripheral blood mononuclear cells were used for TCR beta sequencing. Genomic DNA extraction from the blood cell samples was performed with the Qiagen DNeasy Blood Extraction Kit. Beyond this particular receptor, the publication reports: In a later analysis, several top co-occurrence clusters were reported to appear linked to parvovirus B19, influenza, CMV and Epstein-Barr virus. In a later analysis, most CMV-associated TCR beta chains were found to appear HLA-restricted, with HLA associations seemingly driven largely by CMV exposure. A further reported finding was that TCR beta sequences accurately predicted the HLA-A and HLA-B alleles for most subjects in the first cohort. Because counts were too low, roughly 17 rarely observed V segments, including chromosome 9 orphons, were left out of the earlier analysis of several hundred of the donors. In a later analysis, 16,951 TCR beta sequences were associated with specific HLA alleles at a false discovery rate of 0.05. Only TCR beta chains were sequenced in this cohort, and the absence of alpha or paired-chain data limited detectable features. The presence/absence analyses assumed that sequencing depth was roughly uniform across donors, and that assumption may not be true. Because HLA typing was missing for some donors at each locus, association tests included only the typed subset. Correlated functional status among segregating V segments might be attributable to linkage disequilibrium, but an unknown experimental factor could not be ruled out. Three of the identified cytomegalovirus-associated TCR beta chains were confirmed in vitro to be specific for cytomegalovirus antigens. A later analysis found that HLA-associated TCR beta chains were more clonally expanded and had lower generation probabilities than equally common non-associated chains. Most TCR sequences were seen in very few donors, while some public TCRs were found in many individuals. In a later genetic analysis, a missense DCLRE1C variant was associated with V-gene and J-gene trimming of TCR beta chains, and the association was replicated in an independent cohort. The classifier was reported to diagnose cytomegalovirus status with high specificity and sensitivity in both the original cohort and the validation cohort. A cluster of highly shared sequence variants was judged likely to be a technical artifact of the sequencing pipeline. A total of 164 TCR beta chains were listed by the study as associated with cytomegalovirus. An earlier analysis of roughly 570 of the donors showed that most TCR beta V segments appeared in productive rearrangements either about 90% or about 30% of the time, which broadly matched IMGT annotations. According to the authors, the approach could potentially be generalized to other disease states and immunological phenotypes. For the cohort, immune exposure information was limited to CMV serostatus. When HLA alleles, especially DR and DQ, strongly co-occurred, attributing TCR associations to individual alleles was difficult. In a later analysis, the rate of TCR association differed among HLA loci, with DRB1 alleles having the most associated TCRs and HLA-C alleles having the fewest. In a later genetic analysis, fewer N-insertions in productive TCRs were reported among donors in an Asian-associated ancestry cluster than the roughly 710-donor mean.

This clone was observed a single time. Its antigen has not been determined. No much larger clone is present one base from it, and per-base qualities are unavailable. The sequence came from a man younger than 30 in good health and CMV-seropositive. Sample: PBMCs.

CDR3 region: CSVFGGINTGELFF. The nucleotides read TGCAGCGTTTTTGGAGGAATTAACACCGGGGAGCTGTTTTTT. The receptor chain draws on TRBV29-1 and TRBJ2-2, with TRBD2 tentatively as D gene (5 bases match). CDR1 and CDR2 (SQVTM, ANQGSEA) derive from the germline V gene. V and J lose 5 bases and 2 bases, and a span of 12 bases separates them. The CDR3 numbers 14 residues from cysteine through phenylalanine. Only CDR3 DNA remains: 42 bases, in frame from the first base.